Listed below are T cell receptor beta chains from one sample, sequenced in a study of blood T cell repertoires in COVID-19. The table came from immunoSEQ multiplex PCR; TCRdb's copy has only in-frame clones and leaves some out. Among a few hundred thousand clones listed, about 85% were seen once. Material: peripheral blood. The receptors come from a woman aged 50 to 60 who had recovered from COVID-19. Both conserved end residues are part of each CDR3. D genes are given only for firm matches. A clone size is listed for some rows: how often the clone was seen (once, few, many), or a class if it is expanded.

TRBV7-2	-	TRBJ1-3	-	CASSLARGSSGNTIYF	TGTGCCAGCAGCTTAGCGCGAGGATCCTCTGGAAACACCATATATTTT
TRBV7-3	TRBD1	TRBJ1-1	-	CASSLRTGGYTEAFF	TGTGCCAGCAGCCTCCGGACAGGGGGTTACACTGAAGCTTTCTTT
TRBV27	-	TRBJ1-2	once	CASSSTFSGYTF	TGTGCCAGCAGTTCGACTTTCTCTGGCTACACCTTC
TRBV28	-	TRBJ2-6	-	CASSSTGLSGANVLTF	TGTGCCAGCAGTTCCACAGGGTTGTCTGGGGCCAACGTCCTGACTTTC
TRBV5-1	TRBD2	TRBJ2-1	-	CASSLGVGRDEQFF	TGCGCCAGCAGCTTGGGTGTAGGGAGGGATGAGCAGTTCTTC
TRBV10-3	TRBD1	TRBJ2-5	-	CAISGDRGYQETQYF	TGTGCCATCAGTGGGGACAGGGGGTACCAAGAGACCCAGTACTTC
TRBV30	-	TRBJ1-1	-	CAWRLPTRETEAFF	TGTGCCTGGAGACTACCCACTAGGGAGACTGAAGCTTTCTTT
TRBV10-3	-	TRBJ2-7	-	CAISALSTSYEQYF	TGTGCCATCAGCGCGCTAAGCACCTCCTACGAGCAGTACTTC
TRBV6-2/TRBV6-3	TRBD2	TRBJ2-7	-	CASSLAGGSYEQYF	TGTGCCAGCAGTTTAGCGGGAGGGTCCTACGAGCAGTACTTC
TRBV27	-	TRBJ1-2	-	CASSLGREGPRGYTF	TGTGCCAGCAGTTTGGGCAGGGAGGGCCCGCGAGGCTACACCTTC
TRBV15	-	TRBJ1-4	-	CATSRVLSGELFF	TGTGCCACCAGCAGAGTACTCTCCGGAGAACTGTTTTTT
TRBV6-5	-	TRBJ1-2	-	CASRREGIDGYTF	TGTGCCAGCAGGAGGGAGGGCATCGATGGCTACACCTTC
TRBV3-1/TRBV3-2	TRBD2	TRBJ2-1	-	CASSPREGPNEQFF	TGTGCCAGCAGCCCACGGGAGGGACCCAATGAGCAGTTCTTC
TRBV7-2	-	TRBJ2-5	once	CASSLGLPSQETQYF	TGTGCCAGCAGTTTGGGGCTTCCCTCCCAAGAGACCCAGTACTTC
TRBV9	TRBD2	TRBJ2-2	once	CASSAAGGAGGELFF	TGTGCCAGCAGCGCAGCGGGGGGAGCCGGCGGGGAGCTGTTTTTT
TRBV27	-	TRBJ2-1	-	CASSERSSYNEQFF	TGTGCCAGCAGCGAGCGGAGCTCCTACAATGAGCAGTTCTTC
TRBV2	TRBD1	TRBJ2-7	once	CASILPDRDDEQYF	TGTGCCAGCATCCTTCCGGACAGGGACGACGAGCAGTACTTC
TRBV5-1	-	TRBJ2-5	-	CASAPGGGRQETQYF	TGCGCCAGCGCCCCCGGTGGAGGTAGACAAGAGACCCAGTACTTC
TRBV14	-	TRBJ1-2	once	CASSQIREPPGGYTF	TGTGCCAGCAGCCAAATCCGGGAGCCCCCTGGAGGCTACACCTTC
TRBV5-1	-	TRBJ1-1	-	CASSIRLTADATEAFF	TGCGCCAGCAGCATTAGATTGACAGCCGACGCGACTGAAGCTTTCTTT
TRBV30	TRBD1	TRBJ1-3	-	CAWSTGVNQDTIYF	TGTGCCTGGAGTACAGGGGTTAATCAAGACACCATATATTTT
TRBV6-5	TRBD1	TRBJ1-1	-	CASSTQGYTEAFF	TGTGCCAGCAGTACACAGGGGTACACTGAAGCTTTCTTT
TRBV19	-	TRBJ2-7	-	CASSILHQGVGSYEQYF	TGTGCCAGTAGTATCCTGCACCAGGGTGTGGGGTCCTACGAGCAGTACTTC
TRBV7-2	TRBD2	TRBJ2-1	-	CASSPGGSYNEQFF	TGTGCCAGCAGCCCCGGGGGGTCCTACAATGAGCAGTTCTTC
TRBV14	TRBD1	TRBJ1-3	many	CASSHGTGRTGNTIYF	TGTGCCAGCAGCCATGGGACAGGGCGCACTGGAAACACCATATATTTT
TRBV28	TRBD1	TRBJ1-1	-	CASSDRVNTEAFF	TGTGCCAGCAGCGACAGGGTCAACACTGAAGCTTTCTTT
TRBV3-1/TRBV3-2	TRBD2	TRBJ2-1	-	CASSLLAGGREQFF	TGTGCCAGCAGCCTTCTAGCGGGAGGACGTGAGCAGTTCTTC
TRBV3-1/TRBV3-2	-	TRBJ2-7	once	CASSLGTIDEQYF	TGTGCCAGCAGCCTCGGTACTATCGACGAGCAGTACTTC
TRBV6-5	-	TRBJ2-7	-	CASSYRQKTYEQYF	TGTGCCAGCAGTTACAGACAGAAAACCTACGAGCAGTACTTC
TRBV5-4	-	TRBJ2-1	-	CASSSSGSSYNEQFF	TGTGCCAGCAGCTCGAGCGGATCCTCCTACAATGAGCAGTTCTTC
TRBV9	TRBD2	TRBJ2-1	-	CASSIAGDSYNEQFF	TGTGCCAGCAGCATAGCGGGTGACTCTTACAATGAGCAGTTCTTC
TRBV5-1	TRBD1	TRBJ2-7	once	CASSPHTGGSYEQYF	TGCGCCAGCAGCCCCCATACAGGGGGCAGCTACGAGCAGTACTTC
TRBV12-5	-	TRBJ1-1	-	CASGLVRRSDTEAFF	TGTGCTAGTGGTTTGGTACGTAGAAGCGACACTGAAGCTTTCTTT
TRBV30	-	TRBJ1-1	-	CAWSVGRNTEAFF	TGTGCCTGGAGTGTAGGGAGGAACACTGAAGCTTTCTTT
TRBV28	-	TRBJ2-7	-	CASSLATGTSMRF	TGTGCCAGCAGTTTGGCCACAGGGACGAGCATGCGCTTC
TRBV30	-	TRBJ1-3	-	CAWSVNSFANTIYF	TGTGCCTGGAGTGTGAACAGTTTTGCGAACACCATATATTTT
TRBV14	-	TRBJ1-2	-	CASSQDLAANRDGYTF	TGTGCCAGCAGCCAAGATCTAGCGGCGAATCGAGATGGCTACACCTTC
TRBV7-6	TRBD1	TRBJ2-7	once	CASRAYYGDRYDEQYF	TGTGCCAGCAGAGCTTATTATGGGGACAGGTACGACGAGCAGTACTTC
TRBV30	TRBD2	TRBJ2-1	-	CAWRRAGGYNEQFF	TGTGCCTGGAGAAGGGCGGGGGGCTACAATGAGCAGTTCTTC
TRBV3-1/TRBV3-2	TRBD2	TRBJ2-5	-	CASSHLAGGQRVQYF	TGTGCCAGCAGCCACTTAGCGGGGGGGCAAAGAGTCCAGTACTTC
TRBV19	TRBD1	TRBJ2-5	-	CASSRTGSSQETQYF	TGTGCCAGTAGTCGGACAGGGTCTAGTCAAGAGACCCAGTACTTC
TRBV6-5	TRBD1	TRBJ2-7	-	CASSFNRDRTYEQYF	TGTGCCAGCAGTTTTAACCGGGACAGGACCTACGAGCAGTACTTC
TRBV5-4	-	TRBJ1-1	once	CASRVDSLNTEAFF	TGTGCCAGCAGAGTTGACAGCCTGAACACTGAAGCTTTCTTT
TRBV5-1	TRBD2	TRBJ2-3	once	CASSFLAGTDTQYF	TGCGCCAGCAGTTTCCTAGCGGGAACAGATACGCAGTATTTT
TRBV25-1	TRBD1	TRBJ1-2	-	CASSEWGGQGKNGYTF	TGTGCCAGCAGTGAATGGGGGGGACAGGGGAAAAATGGCTACACCTTC
TRBV7-9	TRBD1	TRBJ1-1	-	CASSLGDDRDSKAFF	TGTGCCAGCAGCCTAGGGGACGACCGGGACAGTAAAGCTTTCTTT
TRBV7-2	-	TRBJ1-1	-	CASPAGGGARLTEAFF	TGTGCCAGCCCCGCCGGGGGAGGGGCGCGTCTTACTGAAGCTTTCTTT
TRBV6-5	-	TRBJ1-1	-	CASRRQLNTEAFF	TGTGCCAGCCGGAGACAGCTGAACACTGAAGCTTTCTTT
TRBV7-8	-	TRBJ1-1	few	CASSFNLNTEAFF	TGTGCCAGCAGCTTCAATCTGAACACTGAAGCTTTCTTT
TRBV19	TRBD1	TRBJ2-2	-	CASSIPPGRGHTGELFF	TGTGCCAGTAGTATACCACCGGGCAGGGGGCATACCGGGGAGCTGTTTTTT
TRBV13	-	TRBJ2-7	once	CASSSSAEKVYEQYF	TGTGCCAGCAGCTCCTCAGCGGAGAAGGTCTACGAGCAGTACTTC
TRBV19	-	TRBJ2-7	-	CASSMQVSYEQYF	TGTGCCAGTAGTATGCAGGTCTCCTACGAGCAGTACTTC
TRBV7-8	TRBD1	TRBJ2-1	-	CASSPRDSHNEQFF	TGTGCCAGCAGCCCTAGGGACAGCCACAATGAGCAGTTCTTC
TRBV9	TRBD1	TRBJ2-2	-	CASSSGQGPLTGELFF	TGTGCCAGCAGCTCCGGACAGGGGCCGCTAACCGGGGAGCTGTTTTTT
TRBV28	-	TRBJ2-7	-	CASSLRGLSVEQYF	TGTGCCAGCAGTTTAAGGGGGTTGTCCGTCGAGCAGTACTTC